Below, one T cell receptor beta chain is given with its context. What it binds is not known. Profiled with immunoSEQ multiplex PCR; TCRdb holds only in-frame clones, not every one. Here the sample spans about a million clones, around 76% being singletons. Germline V gene lookup returns CDR1 ENHRY and CDR2 SYGVKD. The CDR3 is 15 amino acids. With 1 base removed from V and 3 bases from J, the gap between germline ends came to 10 bases. This specimen belongs to a study of shared clonotypes between healthy human individuals. Study conclusions and caveats: The sharing of 5% to 5.5% of naive CD4 clonotypes was seen across a handful of donors.

This rearrangement joins TRBV10-3 to TRBJ1-3, with D possibly being TRBD1 (5 bases). The sample consisted of memory CD4+ T cells sorted from blood. Subset: CD45RA-negative fraction. This clonotype was sampled from a man between 18 and 35 years old in good health. This CDR3 reads CAISELRGNGNTIYF. In DNA form, the CDR3 reads TGTGCCATCAGTGAGTTACGGGGGAATGGAAACACCATATATTTT.